A single count supports the clone carrying this T cell receptor beta chain. Regarding time point: sample taken at primary tumor resection. The cohort: around 77 early-stage, untreated non-small cell lung cancer patients. The sequenced material consisted of unsorted whole RNA from tumor, nontumor lung or frozen PBMC. All TCR cDNA molecules were individually tagged with a unique molecular identifier. TCRdb itself ran the 5' RACE reads through MiXCR, one entry per CDR3 protein. The sample records over a thousand distinct CDR3 sequences, over 10% being singletons. These data are taken from a study of spatial heterogeneity in lung cancer. Trimming left V 0 bases short and J 1 base short, with 3 bases between. The V gene's germline CDR1 is MNHEY and CDR2 SVGAGI. The CDR3 contains 13 residues.

The clonotype was recovered from a male donor with early-stage non-small cell lung cancer. The sample consisted of normal lung tissue next to the tumor, taken at surgery. The V gene is TRBV6-5, the J gene TRBJ2-5; D gene ambiguous. CDR3 amino acids: CASSYSGQETQYF. CDR3 DNA sequence: TGTGCCAGCAGTTACTCAGGCCAAGAGACCCAGTACTTC.